This TCR beta chain was retrieved from a study of shared clonotypes between healthy human individuals. This clone was counted once. This table comes from immunoSEQ multiplex PCR, and its TCRdb copy is limited to in-frame clones, with some not included. The table includes fewer than 2.5 million clones, over 85% detected once. Germline assignment: CDR1 MNHEY and CDR2 SMNVEV (reference sequence). The CDR3 contains 19 residues. J lost 2 bases, V lost 6 bases, and 15 bases had no gene match. Specimen: naive CD4+ T cells from PBMCs. The subset here: CD45RA+ positively selected. V and J are TRBV27 and TRBJ1-5, with 11 bases that match TRBD1. The receptor comes from a man aged 18 to 30 in good health. Some clones in this sample may be carry-over from other donors' samples. In nucleotides, the CDR3 is TGTGCCAGCAGACGAATTCTGGGGACAGGGGGATTTGGCAATCAGCCCCAGCATTTT. This sequence encodes CASRRILGTGGFGNQPQHF.